The sequence of this T cell receptor (beta chain) was determined in a study of blood T cell repertoires in COVID-19. In the original processing: Reference gene primer amplification in the assay estimated nucleated cell counts. Clones were sequenced by immunoSEQ multiplex PCR, and TCRdb holds only the in-frame ones, with some missing. The V and J calls and clone size come from that table; D and trimming were worked out from the DNA. The sample includes roughly 250,000 clones, less than 90% of them seen just once. Seattle-derived patients entered the study during active infection and were followed longitudinally. Germline CDR1 is LGHDT and CDR2 is YNNKEL (reference sequence). V was clipped by 4 bases and J by 7 bases; unmatched bases: 8. This CDR3 has 16 amino acids.

The sample consisted of peripheral blood. The receptor was derived from a woman aged 25-40 years with COVID-19, enrolled during active disease. The chain uses TRBV3-1 (or the pseudogene TRBV3-2) and TRBJ1-6; TRBD1 matches 9 bases. For the CDR3, the DNA is TGTGCCAGCAGCCCCTGGGACAGGGCCCCGAATTCACCCCTCCACTTT. Translation gives CASSPWDRAPNSPLHF.